Listed below are T cell receptor beta chains from one sample, sequenced in a study of vaccination and CD4 T cells after COVID-19. Their cognate antigens are unknown. MiXCR, run by TCRdb on the PCR reads, gives a single entry per CDR3 protein. The data show several thousand distinct CDR3 sequences, about 24% seen once. The source material was CD4+ T cells from blood, cultured in vitro. Receptor source: a human donor in good health. CDR3s include the opening cysteine and the closing phenylalanine or tryptophan. The D gene is left open where the match is weak. The listing skips clone size in some rows; elsewhere it reads once, few, many or a size class.

J,D,V,size,DNA,CDR3
TRBJ2-7,.,TRBV20-1,few,TGCAGTGCCCGACGGGGGTTCTACGAGCAGTACTTC,CSARRGFYEQYF
TRBJ1-1,.,TRBV20-1,few,TGCAGTGCTAGGGGGGGATCCACTGAAGCTTTCTTT,CSARGGSTEAFF
TRBJ2-6,.,TRBV20-1,.,TGCAGTGCTAGGGTTACAGGTGCTGGGGCCAACGTCCTGACTTTC,CSARVTGAGANVLTF
TRBJ1-1,.,TRBV5-1,medium-sized,TGCGCCAGCATTGGGGGCATGAACACTGAAGCTTTCTTT,CASIGGMNTEAFF
TRBJ2-5,.,TRBV11-2,few,TGTGCCAGCAGCTTAGTCGAGGACGGGACCCAGTACTTC,CASSLVEDGTQYF
TRBJ1-1,.,TRBV7-9,.,TGTGCCAGCACGTTGACCGTGAACACTGAAGCTTTCTTT,CASTLTVNTEAFF
TRBJ2-5,.,TRBV15,few,TGTGCCACCAGCAGAGATATAGAGACCCAGTACTTC,CATSRDIETQYF
TRBJ1-2,TRBD1,TRBV7-9,few,TGTGCCAGCAGCTTGGGGACAGCGAACAAGGGCTACACCTTC,CASSLGTANKGYTF
TRBJ1-2,.,TRBV9,few,TGTGCCAGCAGCACCAAAAACTCAGGTGGAGGTCGTGGCTACACCTTC,CASSTKNSGGGRGYTF
TRBJ1-2,.,TRBV19,.,TGTGCCAGTAGGGAGGACGGATCCTATGGCTACACCTTC,CASREDGSYGYTF
TRBJ1-5,TRBD1,TRBV6-1,medium-sized,TGTGCCAGCAGTCACAGGGGAAGGGATCAGCCCCAGCATTTT,CASSHRGRDQPQHF
TRBJ1-2,TRBD1,TRBV5-8,.,TGTGCCAGCAGCAGACAGGGGAGCTATGGCTACACCTTC,CASSRQGSYGYTF
TRBJ2-1,.,TRBV6-4,.,TGTGCCAGCAGTGACAGCTCCTACAATGAGCAGTTCTTC,CASSDSSYNEQFF
TRBJ1-1,TRBD1,TRBV6-1,medium-sized,TGTGCCAGCCATAGGACAGGGGTGAACACTGAAGCTTTCTTT,CASHRTGVNTEAFF
TRBJ1-2,.,TRBV20-1,medium-sized,TGCAGTGCTAGCCGGACAGTTGATGACTATGGCTACACCTTC,CSASRTVDDYGYTF
TRBJ1-5,.,TRBV19,few,TGTGCCAGTACCACTCGTACGGGTACCAATCAGCCCCAGCATTTT,CASTTRTGTNQPQHF
TRBJ1-3,.,TRBV6-1,.,TGTGCCAGCGCATCTAACTCTGGAAACACCATATATTTT,CASASNSGNTIYF
TRBJ1-1,TRBD1,TRBV2,few,TGTGCCAGCAAGCCAGGGGGCGAAGTTGAAGCTTTCTTT,CASKPGGEVEAFF
TRBJ1-1,.,TRBV3-1,.,TGTGCCAGCAGCCAAGGAGGGCCGAACACTGAAGCTTTCTTT,CASSQGGPNTEAFF
TRBJ1-5,.,TRBV30,once,TGTGCCTGGAGTCCAACAGGGAGTAGCAATCAGCCCCAGCATTTT,CAWSPTGSSNQPQHF
TRBJ2-3,.,TRBV7-3,few,TGTGCCAGCAGCTTGGGTTGGGCAGAGGATACGCAGTATTTT,CASSLGWAEDTQYF
TRBJ1-5,.,TRBV2,few,TGTGCCAGCAGTGAAGCGCTGAGTGATCAGCCCCAGCATTTT,CASSEALSDQPQHF
TRBJ1-6,.,TRBV6-1,.,TGTGCCAGCAGTGCAGGCCCGTATAATTCACCCCTCCACTTT,CASSAGPYNSPLHF
TRBJ2-2,TRBD2,TRBV30,.,TGTGCCTGGAGTGTACTAAGGACTAGCGGGGGGCTCCCGAGCGGGGAGCTGTTTTTT,CAWSVLRTSGGLPSGELFF
TRBJ2-3,TRBD2,TRBV6-1,medium-sized,TGTGCCAGCAGGAAACTAGCGGAATCCACAGATACGCAGTATTTT,CASRKLAESTDTQYF
TRBJ1-1,.,TRBV6-1,medium-sized,TGTGCCAGCAGTGACAGGGTTCAGGAGGAAGCTTTCTTT,CASSDRVQEEAFF
TRBJ2-7,TRBD1,TRBV5-1,.,TGCGCCAGTGAGTTAGGGACAGGGGCAGGCGAGCAGTACTTC,CASELGTGAGEQYF
TRBJ1-3,.,TRBV6-1,few,TGTGCCACCCGCGGACGGTCGAGAAACACCATATATTTT,CATRGRSRNTIYF
TRBJ1-1,.,TRBV20-1,large,TGCAGTCCAAGGGGGACGGGTAAGAACACTGAAGCTTTCTTT,CSPRGTGKNTEAFF